The sequence of this TCR beta chain was determined in a study of regulatory T cells in long-lasting Graves disease. Study-level findings and limits: Only peripheral blood was studied, not thyroid tissue. TRBV28, TRBJ1-2 and TRBJ2-5 were segments that persistent disease favored. Persistent patients shared more public clonotypes (under 3,000) than newly diagnosed patients (966).

A note on this clonotype: No antigen is known for it.

As to time point: persistent/refractory GD, antithyroid drugs over 5 years with positive TRAb. RNA extracted from PBMCs served as the sequencing template. This CDR3 has 14 amino acids. From germline, CDR1 is ENHRY and CDR2 SYGVKD. After removal of 4 bases from V and 0 bases from J, the junction contained 0 bases not matched to a gene. Arm-PCR of CDR3 regions with iRepertoire HTBI primers generated TCR beta libraries. TCRdb redid the calling of the multiplex PCR reads with MiXCR, one entry per CDR3 protein. The sample records 650,000 to 700,000 distinct CDR3 sequences, about 32% being singletons. This clonotype originated in a female donor with Graves disease. This sample comprised peripheral blood mononuclear cells (PBMCs), obtained when the disease was refractory, from a patient treated with antithyroid drugs. The rearrangement links TRBV10-3 to TRBJ1-1; 9 nucleotides match TRBD1. The CDR3 here is CAISGDRVNTEAFF. The CDR3 coding sequence is TGTGCCATCAGTGGGGACAGGGTGAACACTGAAGCTTTCTTT.